A selection of T cell receptor beta chains follows, all from one sample in a study of early T cells in non-severe SARS-CoV-2 infection. TCRdb reprocessed the 5' RACE reads via MiXCR and lists one record per CDR3 protein. The sample lists 80,000 or so distinct CDR3 sequences; around 15% were seen once. The specimen sequenced was whole blood. The receptors here all came from an adult who was a healthcare worker with PCR-confirmed SARS-CoV-2 infection or an uninfected control (not recorded which). Each CDR3 is given with its conserved first and last residue. D genes are given only for firm matches. Rows give clone size only sometimes, using once, few, many, or a class for an expanded clone.

NA,many,TRBJ1-2,TRBV28,CASSSTNYGYTF,TGTGCCAGCAGTTCGACTAACTATGGCTACACCTTC
NA,NA,TRBJ1-2,TRBV20-1,CSASWASYGYTF,TGCAGTGCTAGCTGGGCTTCCTATGGCTACACCTTC
TRBD1,few,TRBJ2-5,TRBV5-6,CASSSPGTGKETQYF,TGTGCCAGCAGCTCTCCCGGGACAGGGAAAGAGACCCAGTACTTC
TRBD2,NA,TRBJ2-3,TRBV6-4,CASSETSGSGSDTQYF,TGTGCCAGCAGTGAGACTAGCGGGAGTGGGTCGGATACGCAGTATTTT
TRBD1,NA,TRBJ1-1,TRBV6-6,CASSYGQPGQNEAFF,TGTGCCAGCAGTTACGGCCAACCGGGACAGAATGAAGCTTTCTTT
NA,NA,TRBJ1-1,TRBV5-1,CASSSGGQNTEAFF,TGCGCCAGCAGCTCCGGCGGGCAAAACACTGAAGCTTTCTTT
NA,few,TRBJ2-5,TRBV6-1,CASSPQIRETQYF,TGTGCCAGCAGTCCCCAAATAAGAGAGACCCAGTACTTC
NA,few,TRBJ2-4,TRBV20-1,CSAIPSLAKNIQYF,TGCAGTGCCATCCCCAGCCTGGCCAAAAACATTCAGTACTTC
TRBD2,many,TRBJ2-1,TRBV10-3,CAISSLADEQFF,TGTGCCATCAGCTCACTAGCGGATGAGCAGTTCTTC
TRBD1,NA,TRBJ2-1,TRBV28,CASSLQMDRVWNEQFF,TGTGCCAGCAGTTTACAAATGGACAGGGTCTGGAATGAGCAGTTCTTC
NA,many,TRBJ2-1,TRBV24-1,CATSDWGSSYNEQFF,TGTGCCACCAGTGATTGGGGGAGCTCCTACAATGAGCAGTTCTTC
TRBD1,many,TRBJ1-2,TRBV18,CASSPGEQGAWGYTF,TGTGCCAGCTCACCCGGGGAGCAGGGGGCCTGGGGCTACACCTTC
NA,NA,TRBJ1-2,TRBV29-1,CSVVKGSYGYTF,TGCAGCGTTGTTAAAGGGAGCTATGGCTACACCTTC
NA,many,TRBJ1-6,TRBV7-9,CASSFGQEYNSPLHF,TGTGCCAGCAGCTTCGGTCAGGAGTATAATTCACCCCTCCACTTT
NA,NA,TRBJ1-1,TRBV29-1,CSVAQGAEAFF,TGCAGCGTTGCCCAGGGCGCTGAAGCTTTCTTT
TRBD2,NA,TRBJ2-1,TRBV3-1,CASSQDGTSSNEQFF,TGTGCCAGCAGCCAAGATGGGACTAGCAGCAATGAGCAGTTCTTC
NA,NA,TRBJ1-4,TRBV11-2,CASSMSSGNEKLFF,TGTGCCAGCAGCATGTCTTCCGGGAATGAAAAACTGTTTTTT
NA,NA,TRBJ1-4,TRBV27,CASREAGSTNEKLFF,TGTGCCAGCAGAGAGGCAGGGTCGACTAATGAAAAACTGTTTTTT
NA,many,TRBJ2-7,TRBV3-1,CASSLRSGPAYEQYF,TGTGCCAGCAGCCTCCGAAGCGGGCCCGCCTACGAGCAGTACTTC
NA,NA,TRBJ2-5,TRBV6-2/TRBV6-3,CASRLARETQYF,TGTGCCAGCAGATTAGCGCGCGAGACCCAGTACTTC
TRBD2,many,TRBJ2-5,TRBV12-3/TRBV12-4,CASSLGLAGGFKETQYF,TGTGCCAGCAGTTTAGGGCTAGCGGGGGGTTTTAAAGAGACCCAGTACTTC
TRBD1,few,TRBJ2-2,TRBV9,CASSVDGTGANTGELFF,TGTGCCAGCAGCGTCGACGGGACAGGCGCGAACACCGGGGAGCTGTTTTTT
NA,few,TRBJ2-2,TRBV15,CATSREEGELFF,TGTGCCACCAGCAGAGAGGAGGGGGAGCTGTTTTTT
NA,NA,TRBJ2-2,TRBV6-1,CASSEMSPVRELFF,TGTGCCAGCAGTGAAATGTCTCCAGTAAGGGAGCTGTTTTTT
NA,many,TRBJ1-1,TRBV6-5,CASSPTGLGGFTEAFF,TGTGCCAGCAGTCCTACCGGCCTAGGGGGTTTCACTGAAGCTTTCTTT
NA,NA,TRBJ2-6,TRBV21-1,CASSPRTGSPGANVLTF,TGTGCCAGCAGCCCGCGTACAGGGTCCCCTGGGGCCAACGTCCTGACTTTC
NA,many,TRBJ2-5,TRBV7-9,CASSPDWGRIIRDQYF,TGTGCCAGCAGCCCGGACTGGGGCAGGATCATAAGGGACCAGTACTTC
NA,NA,TRBJ1-1,TRBV4-1,CASSPEGTATEAFF,TGCGCCAGCAGCCCTGAGGGGACGGCCACTGAAGCTTTCTTT
TRBD1,many,TRBJ2-7,TRBV12-3/TRBV12-4,CASSYRTGRPGLQYF,TGTGCCAGCAGTTATAGGACAGGGCGACCGGGTTTGCAGTACTTC
TRBD2,many,TRBJ2-7,TRBV10-2,CASNLAGGYYEQYF,TGCGCCAGCAATCTAGCGGGAGGGTACTACGAGCAGTACTTC
TRBD2,few,TRBJ2-2,TRBV11-2,CASRPGTSGTGELFF,TGTGCCAGCAGGCCCGGGACTAGCGGAACCGGGGAGCTGTTTTTT
NA,few,TRBJ2-3,TRBV6-1,CASSENGGLSEYF,TGTGCCAGCAGTGAAAACGGTGGACTCTCGGAGTATTTT
NA,few,TRBJ1-5,TRBV20-1,CSASSESSNQPQHF,TGCAGTGCTAGTAGTGAGAGTAGCAATCAGCCCCAGCATTTT
NA,NA,TRBJ2-2,TRBV7-3,CASSFYPGYTGELFF,TGTGCCAGCAGCTTCTACCCAGGGTACACCGGGGAGCTGTTTTTT
NA,few,TRBJ2-7,TRBV5-6,CASSPGTGNSYEQYF,TGTGCCAGCAGCCCCGGAACGGGAAATTCCTACGAGCAGTACTTC
NA,many,TRBJ2-3,TRBV13,CATHATDRQEGSTDTQYF,TGTGCCACCCACGCTACCGACAGGCAGGAGGGAAGCACAGATACGCAGTATTTT
NA,few,TRBJ1-1,TRBV2,CASTPGFTEAFF,TGTGCCAGCACCCCGGGCTTCACTGAAGCTTTCTTT
NA,NA,TRBJ2-5,TRBV12-5,CASGAPYLQYF,TGTGCTAGTGGTGCCCCATATCTTCAGTACTTC
TRBD1,few,TRBJ2-2,TRBV3-1,CASSPYRDRGRTGELFF,TGTGCCAGCAGCCCGTACCGGGACAGGGGGCGAACCGGGGAGCTGTTTTTT
TRBD2,many,TRBJ2-1,TRBV20-1,CSARGGTSGRAYYNEQFF,TGCAGTGCTAGAGGGGGGACTAGCGGGAGGGCCTACTACAATGAGCAGTTCTTC
NA,many,TRBJ1-1,TRBV15,CATSRGARPNTEAFF,TGTGCCACCAGCAGAGGGGCCAGGCCGAACACTGAAGCTTTCTTT
NA,many,TRBJ2-3,TRBV18,CASSPNAGSTDTQYF,TGTGCCAGCTCACCAAACGCGGGGTCCACAGATACGCAGTATTTT
TRBD2,few,TRBJ2-2,TRBV10-2,CASSLTSGRWNTGELFF,TGCGCCAGCAGCCTGACTAGCGGGAGATGGAACACCGGGGAGCTGTTTTTT
TRBD2,NA,TRBJ2-5,TRBV7-9,CASSTLSGRPPETQYF,TGTGCCAGCAGCACCCTTAGCGGGAGGCCACCCGAGACCCAGTACTTC
NA,few,TRBJ1-2,TRBV6-5,CASSRTRDTAAYGYTF,TGTGCCAGCAGTCGAACCCGGGACACGGCTGCCTATGGCTACACCTTC
TRBD2,NA,TRBJ2-5,TRBV5-1,CASSFAGEGQETQYF,TGCGCCAGCAGCTTTGCGGGAGAAGGCCAAGAGACCCAGTACTTC
TRBD1,NA,TRBJ2-7,TRBV3-1,CASGGQVGLSYEQYF,TGTGCCAGCGGGGGACAGGTCGGATTGTCCTACGAGCAGTACTTC
NA,many,TRBJ1-2,TRBV14,CASSRDWLQNYGYTF,TGTGCCAGCAGCCGCGACTGGCTCCAAAACTATGGCTACACCTTC
TRBD2,NA,TRBJ2-7,TRBV9,CASSVAAGATYEQYF,TGTGCCAGCAGCGTAGCGGCGGGAGCCACCTACGAGCAGTACTTC
NA,NA,TRBJ2-5,TRBV20-1,CSARKGLQETQYF,TGCAGTGCTAGAAAGGGTCTACAAGAGACCCAGTACTTC
NA,few,TRBJ1-1,TRBV11-3,CASNLPGRPETEAFF,TGTGCCAGCAATCTCCCGGGACGGCCAGAGACTGAAGCTTTCTTT